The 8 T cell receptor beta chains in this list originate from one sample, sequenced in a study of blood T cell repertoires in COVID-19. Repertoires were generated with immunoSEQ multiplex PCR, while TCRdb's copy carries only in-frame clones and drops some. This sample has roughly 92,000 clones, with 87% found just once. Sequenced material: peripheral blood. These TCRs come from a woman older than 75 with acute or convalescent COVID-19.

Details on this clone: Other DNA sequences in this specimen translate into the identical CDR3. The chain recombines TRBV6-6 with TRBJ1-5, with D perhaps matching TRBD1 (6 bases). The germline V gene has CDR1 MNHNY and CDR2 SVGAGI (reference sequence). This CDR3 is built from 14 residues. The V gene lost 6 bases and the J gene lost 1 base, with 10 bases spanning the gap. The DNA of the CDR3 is TGTGCCAGCAGACGACAGGTCAGCAATCAGCCCCAGCATTTT. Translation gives CASRRQVSNQPQHF.

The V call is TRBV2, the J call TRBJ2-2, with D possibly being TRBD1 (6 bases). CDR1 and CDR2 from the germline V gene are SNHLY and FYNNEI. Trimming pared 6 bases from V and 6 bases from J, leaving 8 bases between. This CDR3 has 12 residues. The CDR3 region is CASSEGAGELFF. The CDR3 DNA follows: TGTGCCAGCAGCGAGGGGGCCGGGGAGCTGTTTTTT.

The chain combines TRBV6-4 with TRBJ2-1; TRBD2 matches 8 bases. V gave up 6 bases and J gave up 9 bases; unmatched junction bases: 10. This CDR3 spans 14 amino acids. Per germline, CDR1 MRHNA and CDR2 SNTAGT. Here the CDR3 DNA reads TGTGCCAGCAGCCCCCGGGGACTAGGTGGTGAGCAGTTCTTC. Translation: CASSPRGLGGEQFF.

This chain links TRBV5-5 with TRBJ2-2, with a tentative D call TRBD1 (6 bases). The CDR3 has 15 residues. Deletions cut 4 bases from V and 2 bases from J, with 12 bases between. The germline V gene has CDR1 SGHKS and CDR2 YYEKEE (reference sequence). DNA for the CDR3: TGTGCCAGCAGCCCCGGGACATTCAACACCGGGGAGCTGTTTTTT. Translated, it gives CASSPGTFNTGELFF. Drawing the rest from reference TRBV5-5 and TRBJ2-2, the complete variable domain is DAGVTQSPTHLIKTRGQQVTLRCSPISGHKSVSWYQQVLGQGPQFIFQYYEKEERGRGNFPDRFSARQFPNYSSELNVNALLLGDSALYLCASSPGTFNTGELFFGEGSRLTVL.

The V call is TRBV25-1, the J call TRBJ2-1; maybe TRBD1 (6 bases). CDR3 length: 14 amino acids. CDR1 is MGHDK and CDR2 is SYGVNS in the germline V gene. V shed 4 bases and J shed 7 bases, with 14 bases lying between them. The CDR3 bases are TGTGCCAGCAGTGGCAGTTCACAGGGAAATGAGCAGTTCTTC. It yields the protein CASSGSSQGNEQFF.

The CDR3 loop is CASRWGGDYGYTF. The CDR3, as DNA: TGCGCCAGCAGGTGGGGGGGCGACTATGGCTACACCTTC. This sequence joins TRBV10-2 and TRBJ1-2; D possibly corresponds to TRBD1 (6 bases). The CDR3 has 13 residues. Trimming removed 6 bases from V and 3 bases from J, with 11 bases in between. Germline lookup yields CDR1 WSHSY and CDR2 SAAADI.

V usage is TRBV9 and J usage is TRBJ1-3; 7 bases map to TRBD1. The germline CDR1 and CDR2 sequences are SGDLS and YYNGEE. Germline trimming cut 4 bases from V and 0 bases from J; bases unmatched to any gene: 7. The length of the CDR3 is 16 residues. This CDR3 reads CASSFAGGLSGNTIYF. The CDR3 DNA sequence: TGTGCCAGCAGCTTCGCAGGGGGACTCTCTGGAAACACCATATATTTT. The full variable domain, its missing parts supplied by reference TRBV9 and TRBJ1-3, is DSGVTQTPKHLITATGQRVTLRCSPRSGDLSVYWYQQSLDQGLQFLIQYYNGEERAKGNILERFSAQQFPDLHSELNLSSLELGDSALYFCASSFAGGLSGNTIYFGEGSWLTVV.

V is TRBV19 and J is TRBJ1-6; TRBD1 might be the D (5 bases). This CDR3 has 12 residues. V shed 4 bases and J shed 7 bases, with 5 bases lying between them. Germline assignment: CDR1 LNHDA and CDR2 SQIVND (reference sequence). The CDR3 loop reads CASSRQNSPLHF. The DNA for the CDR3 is TGTGCCAGTAGTAGACAGAATTCACCCCTCCACTTT.